Only one count was recorded for the clone carrying this T cell receptor beta chain. The antigen is not known. Germline lookup yields CDR1 SGHVS and CDR2 FQNEAQ. V trimming: 5 bases; J trimming: 1 base; junction bases outside the gene matches: 5. The length of the CDR3 is 15 residues. Clones were sequenced by immunoSEQ multiplex PCR, and TCRdb holds only the in-frame ones, with some missing. The data show some 86,000 clones, with about 94% seen just once and roughly 9.8% held by the top ten. The entry originates in a study of OX40 agonist ivuxolimab in advanced cancers. The overall study: Hepatocellular carcinoma, melanoma, renal cell or head and neck cancer affected the dose-escalation patients. Earlier treatment with anti-PD-1, anti-PD-L1 or anti-CTLA-4 was permitted, and 30% to 40% had received some. Study findings and constraints: Expanded clones tended on average to be more numerous among CD8+ T cells than CD4+.

This sample comprised CD4+ or CD8+ T cells sorted from blood, obtained in a trial of the OX40 agonist ivuxolimab. The genes are TRBV7-8 and TRBJ2-3, with 8 positions matching TRBD2. The clonotype comes from an adult with an advanced solid tumor such as melanoma, head and neck, liver or kidney cancer. CDR3 amino acids: CASSVGLVRTDTQYF. CDR3 sequence (DNA): TGTGCCAGCAGCGTGGGACTAGTTCGCACAGATACGCAGTATTTT.